Below, 19 T cell receptor beta chains from the same sample are listed, as sequenced in a study of cytomegalovirus exposure and HLA in healthy donors. PCR primers comprised 60 Vbeta and 13 Jbeta primers. TCRdb's table, derived via immunoSEQ multiplex PCR, lists solely in-frame clones and lacks some. Its table lists around 76,000 clones. The sequenced sample was PBMCs. The receptors here all came from a man aged 35 to 55 in good health and CMV-seronegative.

This chain uses TRBV5-1 with TRBJ1-1; 7 positions match TRBD1. V lost 4 bases, J lost 1 base, and 7 bases stayed unmatched. The CDR3 runs 15 residues. Germline V gene data show CDR1 as SGHRS and CDR2 as YFSETQ. The DNA of the CDR3 is TGCGCCAGCAGCCACACGGACAGGACGAACACTGAAGCTTTCTTT. Protein sequence: CASSHTDRTNTEAFF. The full variable domain, completed using reference TRBV5-1 and TRBJ1-1, is KAGVTQTPRYLIKTRGQQVTLSCSPISGHRSVSWYQQTPGQGLQFLFEYFSETQRNKGNFPGRFSGRQFSNSRSEMNVSTLELGDSALYLCASSHTDRTNTEAFFGQGTRLTVV.

The chain combines TRBV5-1 with TRBJ1-5; D remains unclear. V lost 3 bases and J lost 6, with 13 bases in between. The CDR3 length is 14 residues. Germline V gene sequence: CDR1 SGHRS, CDR2 YFSETQ. CDR3 in amino acids: CASSYEGGRQPQHF. CDR3 in DNA: TGCGCCAGCAGCTACGAGGGTGGGCGTCAGCCCCAGCATTTT.

The chain couples TRBV7-2 to TRBJ1-1; tentative D call: TRBD1 (5 bases). Germline lookup yields CDR1 SGHTA and CDR2 FQGNSA. CDR3 length equals 15 residues. V was cut by 1 base and J by 6 bases, with 15 bases left in between. As DNA, the CDR3 is TGTGCCAGCAGCTTAGTTCCAGGGTGGAGTGCTGAAGCTTTCTTT. It encodes CASSLVPGWSAEAFF.

This chain links TRBV9 with TRBJ2-3, with 8 positions matching TRBD2. The CDR3 consists of 15 residues. With 0 bases clipped from V and 3 bases from J, the junction kept 3 bases outside the gene matches. In germline, CDR1 is SGDLS, CDR2 YYNGEE. CDR3 protein: CASSVAGGRTDTQYF. The CDR3, as DNA: TGTGCCAGCAGCGTAGCGGGAGGGCGAACAGATACGCAGTATTTT.

V and J are TRBV7-2 and TRBJ2-4; D might be TRBD2 (5 bases). V was shortened by 6 bases and J by 6 bases, with 12 bases between the two germline ends. Germline values: CDR1 SGHTA, CDR2 FQGNSA. This CDR3 is built from 13 residues. CDR3 sequence (DNA): TGTGCCAGCAGTCCCCCCGGGATAAACATTCAGTACTTC. The encoded protein is CASSPPGINIQYF.

The chain is built from TRBV7-6 and TRBJ2-1; no clear D gene. Trimming cost V 1 base and J 0 bases, with 10 bases left between them. The CDR3 runs to 16 residues. The germline V gene has CDR1 SGHVS and CDR2 FNYEAQ. The CDR3 bases are TGTGCCAGCAGCTTAGTACAGCCGATCTCCTACAATGAGCAGTTCTTC. Amino acid sequence: CASSLVQPISYNEQFF.

The V call is TRBV7-9, the J call TRBJ2-1; D unclear. V was trimmed by 4 bases and J by 9 bases, leaving 10 bases between them. This CDR3 contains 12 residues. Germline V gene data show CDR1 as SEHNR and CDR2 as FQNEAQ (reference sequence). The CDR3 loop reads CASSSSPFEQFF. The DNA of the CDR3 is TGTGCCAGCAGCTCGTCCCCTTTTGAGCAGTTCTTC.

This rearrangement joins TRBV10-3 to TRBJ1-2; no definite D call. The V end lost 4 bases, the J end lost 2 bases, and 11 bases lay between the germline ends. The germline gives CDR1 ENHRY, CDR2 SYGVKD. This CDR3 has 14 residues. For the CDR3, the DNA is TGTGCCATCAGTGTGAGGGTCGGAAACTATGGCTACACCTTC. Residues: CAISVRVGNYGYTF.

The chain employs TRBV21-1 and TRBJ1-6; the tabulated D call, TRBD1, remains unverified against the DNA. TRBV21-1 is assigned pseudogene status. The CDR3 covers 13 residues. CDR3 in DNA: TGTGCCAGCCCACCGGGACAGGGAGCGCCCCTCCACTTT. Residues: CASPPGQGAPLHF.

The chain combines TRBV18 with TRBJ1-1; the D gene is possibly TRBD1 (6 bases). This CDR3 is 16 amino acids long. The germline CDR1 and CDR2 sequences are KGHSH and LQKENI. Trimming left V 3 bases short and J 0 bases short, with 14 bases between. This CDR3 reads CASSPTGTLVNTEAFF. The CDR3 DNA follows: TGTGCCAGCTCACCTACAGGGACGTTGGTGAACACTGAAGCTTTCTTT.

This chain uses TRBV7-2 with TRBJ2-7; TRBD2 matches 13 bases. Germline CDR1 SGHTA, CDR2 FQGNSA. Trimming removed 2 bases from V and 5 bases from J; junction bases left unmatched: 9. The CDR3 runs to 17 residues. The chain's CDR3 is CASSLYRTSGRGHEQYF. CDR3 nucleotide sequence: TGTGCCAGCAGCTTATACCGGACTAGCGGGAGAGGACACGAGCAGTACTTC.

The chain links TRBV10-3 to TRBJ2-3; 7 bases are a match to TRBD2. The CDR3 runs to 15 residues. Germline lookup yields CDR1 ENHRY and CDR2 SYGVKD. Losses at the gene ends were 2 bases for V and 4 bases for J; bases not matched to a gene: 6. CDR3 DNA sequence: TGTGCCATCAGTGAGGGGACTACAATTCCAGATACGCAGTATTTT. Protein: CAISEGTTIPDTQYF.

The chain combines TRBV5-6 with TRBJ1-5, with TRBD1 matching 10 bases. The J segment lost 3 bases and the V segment lost 3 bases, leaving 15 bases of the junction unmatched. CDR3 length: 19 residues. The germline gives CDR1 SGHDT, CDR2 YYEEEE. The CDR3 region has the DNA TGTGCCAGCAGCTACGGGACAGGGGCACAACAAACCCTCAATCAGCCCCAGCATTTT. Amino acid sequence: CASSYGTGAQQTLNQPQHF.

The chain couples TRBV7-9 to TRBJ2-2; 7 bases line up with TRBD2. The J segment lost 7 bases and the V segment lost 8 bases, leaving 22 bases of the junction unmatched. CDR3 length equals 18 residues. The V gene's germline CDR1 is SEHNR and CDR2 FQNEAQ (reference sequence). For the CDR3, the DNA is TGTGCCAGCGTCGCTAGGCTAGAGCGCGGGGGACCTCACGGGGAGCTGTTTTTT. Translation gives CASVARLERGGPHGELFF.

V is TRBV5-1 and J is TRBJ1-2; 9 bases agree with TRBD1. Trimming cost V 1 base and J 4 bases; bases outside gene matches: 2. The germline V gene has CDR1 SGHRS and CDR2 YFSETQ. CDR3 length: 14 residues. The CDR3: CASSLTGGSYGYTF. The CDR3 coding sequence is TGCGCCAGCAGCTTGACAGGGGGCAGCTATGGCTACACCTTC.

The V gene is TRBV18, the J gene TRBJ2-7, with 9 nucleotides matching TRBD1. V was pared by 0 bases and J by 6 bases, with 9 bases of the junction left unmatched. Germline CDR1 and CDR2: KGHSH and LQKENI. The CDR3 extends over 16 amino acids. CDR3 nucleotide sequence: TGTGCCAGCTCACCACCGATACAGGGGGCGGCAGGCGAGCAGTACTTC. It translates to CASSPPIQGAAGEQYF.

This chain connects TRBV6-6 to TRBJ2-7, with 7 nucleotides matching TRBD1. CDR3 size: 14 residues. V shed 7 bases and J 0 bases; nucleotides not matched to a gene: 6. CDR1 is MNHNY and CDR2 is SVGAGI in the germline V gene (reference sequence). CDR3 nucleotide sequence: TGTGCCAGCATAGGGGGCTTGGGCTCCTACGAGCAGTACTTC. Protein: CASIGGLGSYEQYF.

The chain joins TRBV19 to TRBJ1-1; a weak D match, TRBD1 (6 bases). Germline V gene data show CDR1 as LNHDA and CDR2 as SQIVND (reference sequence). Trimming left V 3 bases short and J 1 base short, with 12 bases between. This CDR3 is 15 amino acids long. This chain's CDR3 is CASSIGQTKNTEAFF. CDR3 nucleotide sequence: TGTGCCAGTAGTATCGGACAGACTAAGAACACTGAAGCTTTCTTT. Supplemented by reference TRBV19 and TRBJ1-1, the full variable domain reads DGGITQSPKYLFRKEGQNVTLSCEQNLNHDAMYWYRQDPGQGLRLIYYSQIVNDFQKGDIAEGYSVSREKKESFPLTVTSAQKNPTAFYLCASSIGQTKNTEAFFGQGTRLTVV.

The chain joins TRBV7-2 to TRBJ2-7; D is uncertain. Germline V gene sequence: CDR1 SGHTA, CDR2 FQGNSA. The CDR3 runs 13 residues. V dropped 5 bases and J dropped 2 bases, with 10 bases sitting between them. The CDR3 DNA follows: TGTGCCAGCAGCGTACAGAGAACCTACGAGCAGTACTTC. Amino acid sequence: CASSVQRTYEQYF.